The TCR beta chain under discussion was sequenced for a study of naive CD8 T cells in extremely preterm neonates (dated by TCRdb to the late 2010s). With regard to the full study: The abstract gives the adult participants' age range as 25-50 years, whereas the methods give 20-50 years. TCRbeta CDR3 repertoires of sorted naive CD8+ T cells were compared across four age groups: extremely preterm neonates, term neonates, young children and adults. The research as a whole found: To track T cell development within individuals, the authors urged prospective longitudinal studies of preterm and term neonates. Preterm CDR3s were shorter, with fewer N additions and less junctional trimming, and were closer to germline than those of older groups. Preterm neonates showed significantly lower iChao1 richness than every other age group (p < 0.05) along with an even clone distribution, indicating a less rich repertoire. A higher proportion of shared CDR3 nucleotide sequences was found in preterm neonates (2.7%) than in term neonates (0.4%), young children (about 0.03%) and adults (roughly 0.01%). A small sample size and variable productive template counts among preterm samples were noted by the authors as limitations.

This clone was seen once. Its antigen target is currently unknown. Base qualities are missing; no much larger clone stands one base away. The peripheral blood donors were five healthy children aged roughly 15-60 months who were having elective routine surgery, plus five healthy nonsmoking adults. The adult controls were healthy nonsmokers aged roughly 19-55 years, with a median age of roughly 42 years. A FACSAria III cell sorter was used to sort live, Annexin V-negative naive CD8+ T cells (CD3+CD8+CD45RA+CCR7+). Per sample, between roughly 19,000 and 100,000 naive CD8+ T cells were obtained by sorting. Ficoll-Paque density gradient centrifugation of diluted blood was used to isolate mononuclear cells. Mononuclear cells were cryopreserved in about 10% DMSO with about 90% FBS and stored long term at -150°C before sorting. After thawing, cells were stained with Annexin V along with antibodies against CD3, CD8, CCR7 and CD45RA. The DNeasy Blood and Tissue Kit was used to extract genomic DNA from snap-frozen pellets of sorted cells.

A two-step, bias-controlled multiplex PCR was used to amplify TCRbeta CDR3 regions from genomic DNA. The multiplex PCR used primers specific for every TRBV and TRBJ gene segment. The immunoSEQ Assay was used to generate the TCRbeta repertoire data. The authors processed their data as follows. To merge closely related sequences, reads went through filtering and clustering using a relative-frequency ratio and a modified nearest-neighbor algorithm. The V, D and J gene assignments for CDR3 sequences were based on IMGT annotation. Template counts were corrected for PCR amplification bias by normalization and were quantified against synthetic TCR CDR3 analog sequences. Only unique productive sequences, that is, in-frame CDR3 sequences lacking stop codons, were included in the analyses. The immunoSEQ Analyzer software was used to calculate iChao1 richness and clonality, with clonality defined as 1 minus Pielou's evenness. JMP was used for statistical testing, with Student's t-test or a non-parametric test applied depending on Shapiro-Wilk normality results. Not all clones reach the TCRdb copy of this immuneACCESS table, which keeps in-frame sequences only. Checked studies attribute under half of the gap to unresolved V genes and leave the rest unexplained. V and J calls and clone size are as listed in that table; D and trimming were resolved from the DNA. Within this sample are roughly 5,000 clones, with about 97% of them counted one time only. The ten biggest clones cover less than 0.9% of the sample.

Trimming removed 1 base from V and 0 bases from J, leaving 7 bases between the germline ends. From cysteine to phenylalanine, the CDR3 is 15 amino acids long. Just the 45-base CDR3 DNA is kept, in frame starting at base 1. The CDR1 and CDR2 encoded by the germline V gene (reference sequence) are LNHDA and SQIVND. The TCR originated in a human donor in good health. Sequencing was done on a sample of naive CD8+ T cells from blood. Here the chain combines TRBV19 and TRBJ2-1; D gene: possibly TRBD1, on 6 matching bases. The nucleotide sequence reads as follows: TGTGCCAGTAGTATAGCAGGGGTCTCCTACAATGAGCAGTTCTTC. This translates into CASSIAGVSYNEQFF.